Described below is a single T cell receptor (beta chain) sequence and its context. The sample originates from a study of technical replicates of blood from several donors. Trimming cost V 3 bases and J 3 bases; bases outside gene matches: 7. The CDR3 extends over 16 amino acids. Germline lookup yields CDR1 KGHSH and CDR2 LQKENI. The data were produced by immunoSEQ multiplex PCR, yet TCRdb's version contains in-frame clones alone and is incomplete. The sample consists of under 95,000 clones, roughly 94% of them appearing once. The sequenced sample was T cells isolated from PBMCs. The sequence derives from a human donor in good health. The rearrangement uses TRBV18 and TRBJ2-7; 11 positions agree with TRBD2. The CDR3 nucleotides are TGTGCCAGCTCACCGGGACTAGCGGCATCCCACTACGAGCAGTACTTC. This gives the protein CASSPGLAASHYEQYF.